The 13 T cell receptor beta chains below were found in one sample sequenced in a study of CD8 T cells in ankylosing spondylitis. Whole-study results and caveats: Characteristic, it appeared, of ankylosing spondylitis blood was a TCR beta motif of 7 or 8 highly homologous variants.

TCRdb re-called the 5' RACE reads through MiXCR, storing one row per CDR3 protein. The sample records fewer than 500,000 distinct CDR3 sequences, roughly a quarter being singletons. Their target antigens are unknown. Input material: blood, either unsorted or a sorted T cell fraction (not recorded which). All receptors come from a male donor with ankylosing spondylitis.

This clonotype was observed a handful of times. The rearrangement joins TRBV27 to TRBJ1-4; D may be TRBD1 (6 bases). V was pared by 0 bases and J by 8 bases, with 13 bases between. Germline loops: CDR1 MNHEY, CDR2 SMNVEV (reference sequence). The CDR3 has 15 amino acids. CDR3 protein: CASSLSSLTGEKLFF. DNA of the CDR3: TGTGCCAGCAGTTTATCATCACTAACAGGGGAAAAACTGTTTTTT.

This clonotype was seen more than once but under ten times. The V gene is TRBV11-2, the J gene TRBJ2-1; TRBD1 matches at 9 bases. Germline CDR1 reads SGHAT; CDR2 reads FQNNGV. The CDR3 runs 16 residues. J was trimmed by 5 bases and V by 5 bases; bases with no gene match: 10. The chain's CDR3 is CASSPRRDRADNEQFF. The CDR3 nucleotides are TGTGCCAGCAGCCCCCGCCGGGACAGGGCCGACAATGAGCAGTTCTTC.

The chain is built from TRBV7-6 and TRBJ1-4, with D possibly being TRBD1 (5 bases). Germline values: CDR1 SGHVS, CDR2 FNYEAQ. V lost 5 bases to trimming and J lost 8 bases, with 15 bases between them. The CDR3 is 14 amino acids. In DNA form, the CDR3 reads TGTGCCAGCAGCGTAGGCAGGGTGAGCGAAAAACTGTTTTTT. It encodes CASSVGRVSEKLFF. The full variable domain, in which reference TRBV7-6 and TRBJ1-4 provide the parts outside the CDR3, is GAGVSQSPRYKVTKRGQDVALRCDPISGHVSLYWYRQALGQGPEFLTYFNYEAQQDKSGLPNDRFSAERPEGSISTLTIQRTEQRDSAMYRCASSVGRVSEKLFFGSGTQLSVL.

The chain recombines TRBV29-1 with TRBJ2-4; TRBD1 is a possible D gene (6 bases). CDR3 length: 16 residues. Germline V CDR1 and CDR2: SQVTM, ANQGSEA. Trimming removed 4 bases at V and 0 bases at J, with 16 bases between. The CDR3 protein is CSVGYRDTGAKNIQYF. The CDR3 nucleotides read TGCAGCGTTGGATACCGGGACACTGGAGCCAAAAACATTCAGTACTTC.

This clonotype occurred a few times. CDR3: CASSGDSGANVLTF. CDR3 in DNA: TGTGCCAGTTCCGGGGACTCTGGGGCCAACGTCCTGACTTTC. The J gene is TRBJ2-6, the V gene TRBV2, with a tentative D call TRBD2 (5 bases). Germline loops: CDR1 SNHLY, CDR2 FYNNEI. This CDR3 spans 14 amino acids. V lost 9 bases to trimming and J lost 0 bases, with 9 bases between them. The whole variable domain, remainder taken from reference TRBV2 and TRBJ2-6, is EPEVTQTPSHQVTQMGQEVILRCVPISNHLYFYWYRQILGQKVEFLVSFYNNEISEKSEIFDDQFSVERPDGSNFTLKIRSTKLEDSAMYFCASSGDSGANVLTFGAGSRLTVL.

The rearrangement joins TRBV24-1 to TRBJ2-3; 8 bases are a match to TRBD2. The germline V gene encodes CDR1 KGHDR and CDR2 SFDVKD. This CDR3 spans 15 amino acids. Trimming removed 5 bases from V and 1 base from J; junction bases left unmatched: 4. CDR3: CATSAAGDGTDTQYF. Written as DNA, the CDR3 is TGTGCCACCAGTGCAGCGGGAGATGGCACAGATACGCAGTATTTT.

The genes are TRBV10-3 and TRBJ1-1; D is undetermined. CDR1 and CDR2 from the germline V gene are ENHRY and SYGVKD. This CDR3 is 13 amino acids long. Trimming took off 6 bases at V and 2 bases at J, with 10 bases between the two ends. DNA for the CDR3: TGTGCCATCAGGAGGTCCCTAAACACTGAAGCTTTCTTT. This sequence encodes CAIRRSLNTEAFF.

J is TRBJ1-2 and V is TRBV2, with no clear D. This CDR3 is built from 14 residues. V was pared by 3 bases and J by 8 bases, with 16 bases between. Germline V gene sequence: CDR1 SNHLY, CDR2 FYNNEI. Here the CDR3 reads CASSESRTGKGYTF. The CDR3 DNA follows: TGTGCCAGCAGTGAGAGCCGGACTGGGAAGGGCTACACCTTC.

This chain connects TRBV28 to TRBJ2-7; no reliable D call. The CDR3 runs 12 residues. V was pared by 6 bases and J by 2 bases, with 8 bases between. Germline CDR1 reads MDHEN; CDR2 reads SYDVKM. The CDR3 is CASSSTPYEQYV. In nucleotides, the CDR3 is TGTGCCAGCAGCTCAACGCCCTACGAGCAGTACGTC.

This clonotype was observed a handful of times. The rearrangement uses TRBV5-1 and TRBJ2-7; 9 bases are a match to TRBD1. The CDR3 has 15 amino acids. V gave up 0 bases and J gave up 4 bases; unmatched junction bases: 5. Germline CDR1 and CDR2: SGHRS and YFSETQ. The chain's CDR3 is CASSLVRQGGYEQYF. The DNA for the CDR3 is TGCGCCAGCAGCTTGGTAAGACAGGGGGGGTACGAGCAGTACTTC. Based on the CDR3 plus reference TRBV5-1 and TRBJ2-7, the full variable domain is KAGVTQTPRYLIKTRGQQVTLSCSPISGHRSVSWYQQTPGQGLQFLFEYFSETQRNKGNFPGRFSGRQFSNSRSEMNVSTLELGDSALYLCASSLVRQGGYEQYFGPGTRLTVT.

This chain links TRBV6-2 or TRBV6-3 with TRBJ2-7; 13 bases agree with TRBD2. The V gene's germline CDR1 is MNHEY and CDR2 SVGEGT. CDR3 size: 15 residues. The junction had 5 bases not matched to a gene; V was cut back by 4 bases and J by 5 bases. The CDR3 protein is CASSFGTSGINEQYV. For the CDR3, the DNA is TGTGCCAGCAGTTTCGGGACTAGCGGGATAAACGAGCAGTACGTC.

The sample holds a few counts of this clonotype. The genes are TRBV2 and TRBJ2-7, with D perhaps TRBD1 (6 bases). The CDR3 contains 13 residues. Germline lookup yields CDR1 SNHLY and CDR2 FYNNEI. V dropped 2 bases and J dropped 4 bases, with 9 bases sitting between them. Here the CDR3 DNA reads TGTGCCAGCAGTGAACAGGGGAGATACGAGCAGTACTTC. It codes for CASSEQGRYEQYF.

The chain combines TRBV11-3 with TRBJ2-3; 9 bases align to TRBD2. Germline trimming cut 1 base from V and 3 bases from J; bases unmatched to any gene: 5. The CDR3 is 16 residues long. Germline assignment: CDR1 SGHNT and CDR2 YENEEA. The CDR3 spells CASSLGRTSVTDTQYF. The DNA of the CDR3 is TGTGCCAGCAGCTTAGGACGGACTAGCGTTACAGATACGCAGTATTTT.